Listed here are 25 T cell receptor beta chains from one sample, sequenced in a study of blood T cells in healthy people across ages. The authors ran a second PCR of roughly 6 to 12 cycles using a sample-barcoded 5' primer and a J-beta primer mix. TCRdb analysed the 5' RACE reads with MiXCR anew, one entry per CDR3 protein. This table has about 1.8 million distinct CDR3 sequences, about 50% appearing once. Material for sequencing was blood. These receptors came from a woman in her 40s in good health.

The chain is built from TRBV7-9 and TRBJ2-3; D not certain. The V gene's germline CDR1 is SEHNR and CDR2 FQNEAQ (reference sequence). CDR3 length equals 15 residues. The V gene lost 2 bases and the J gene lost 6 bases, with 15 bases spanning the gap. CDR3 nucleotides: TGTGCCAGCAGCTTACGACTTTCCGAGGCGGATACGCAGTATTTT. It translates to CASSLRLSEADTQYF. The variable domain in full, with the rest retrieved from reference TRBV7-9 and TRBJ2-3, is DTGVSQNPRHKITKRGQNVTFRCDPISEHNRLYWYRQTLGQGPEFLTYFQNEAQLEKSRLLSDRFSAERPKGSFSTLEIQRTEQGDSAMYLCASSLRLSEADTQYFGPGTRLTVL.

J is TRBJ2-2 and V is TRBV12-5; D unresolved. The germline gives CDR1 LGHNT, CDR2 FRNRAP. Trimming shortened V by 7 bases and J by 5 bases, and 17 bases separated the two germline ends. This CDR3 has 15 amino acids. CDR3 in amino acids: CASAIPGGGTGELFF. In DNA, the CDR3 is TGTGCTAGTGCCATACCAGGTGGCGGTACCGGGGAGCTGTTTTTT.

This chain joins TRBV14 and TRBJ2-7, with a tentative D call TRBD1 (5 bases). From germline, CDR1 is SGHDN and CDR2 FVKESK. CDR3 length: 18 residues. V lost 5 bases to trimming and J lost 4 bases, with 27 bases between them. CDR3 loop: CASSSPETAPKELYEQYF. CDR3 DNA: TGTGCCAGCAGCTCTCCCGAGACAGCCCCCAAAGAGTTGTACGAGCAGTACTTC.

The V and J genes are TRBV27 and TRBJ2-3; 8 nucleotides align to TRBD1. Germline V gene sequence: CDR1 MNHEY, CDR2 SMNVEV (reference sequence). This CDR3 spans 17 amino acids. V lost 4 bases and J lost 3; bases outside the gene matches: 12. CDR3 DNA sequence: TGTGCCAGCAGTTCACTTAAAACAGGGGGTGTGACAGATACGCAGTATTTT. It codes for CASSSLKTGGVTDTQYF.

This sequence joins TRBV4-2 and TRBJ2-3; D perhaps matches TRBD2 (7 bases). The CDR3 has 16 amino acids. Trimming removed 4 bases at V and 4 bases at J, with 18 bases between. Germline assignment: CDR1 LGHNA and CDR2 YNFKEQ. The CDR3 protein is CASSPTRGGASDTQYF. As DNA, the CDR3 is TGTGCCAGCAGCCCGACTAGAGGGGGGGCTTCAGATACGCAGTATTTT.

This clonotype was seen more than once but under ten times. The chain employs TRBV12-3 or TRBV12-4 and TRBJ1-1; 8 bases agree with TRBD1. The CDR3 consists of 14 residues. V lost 5 bases and J lost 4; bases outside the gene matches: 6. The CDR3: CASSPGGEGTEAFF. The CDR3 DNA sequence: TGTGCCAGCAGTCCAGGGGGCGAGGGCACTGAAGCTTTCTTT.

This clonotype showed up just a few times. J is TRBJ2-7 and V is TRBV4-3; 11 bases agree with TRBD1. The CDR3 is 15 amino acids. V was clipped by 0 bases and J by 5 bases; unmatched bases: 3. CDR1 is LGHNA and CDR2 is YSLEER in the germline V gene. CDR3 in amino acids: CASSQDRTGGDEQYF. Written as DNA, the CDR3 is TGCGCCAGCAGCCAAGATAGGACAGGGGGCGACGAGCAGTACTTC.

The chain combines TRBV5-8 with TRBJ2-1; maybe TRBD1 (6 bases). Germline CDR1 reads SGHTS; CDR2 reads YDEGEE. The V and J ends lost 2 bases and 12 bases respectively, with 9 bases between them. The CDR3 consists of 11 residues. The CDR3 region is CASSLDRRQFF. The CDR3 region has the DNA TGTGCCAGCAGCTTAGACAGGAGGCAGTTCTTC.

The chain employs TRBV6-5 and TRBJ2-5; D gene ambiguous. Trimming removed 7 bases at V and 4 bases at J, with 19 bases between. The length of the CDR3 is 15 residues. Germline V gene sequence: CDR1 MNHEY, CDR2 SVGAGI. The chain's CDR3 is CASTASRVRRETQYF. CDR3 in DNA: TGTGCCAGCACCGCAAGTCGGGTTCGCCGAGAGACCCAGTACTTC.

The rearrangement uses TRBV7-9 and TRBJ2-1; 11 nucleotides align to TRBD1. Losses at the gene ends were 2 bases for V and 8 bases for J; bases not matched to a gene: 5. The CDR3 is 15 amino acids. CDR1 SEHNR and CDR2 FQNEAQ come from the germline V gene (reference sequence). DNA of the CDR3: TGTGCCAGCAGCTTACAGGACAGGGGGCAGGATGAGCAGTTCTTC. The encoded protein is CASSLQDRGQDEQFF.

The chain links TRBV4-3 to TRBJ1-1; 12 bases are a match to TRBD1. The CDR3 extends over 15 amino acids. Germline loops: CDR1 LGHNA, CDR2 YSLEER. The J segment lost 6 bases and the V segment lost 1 base, leaving 3 bases of the junction unmatched. CDR3 loop: CASSQGDRGLAEAFF. The CDR3 bases are TGCGCCAGCAGCCAAGGGGACAGGGGGCTCGCTGAAGCTTTCTTT.

The V call is TRBV28, the J call TRBJ2-1, with 15 nucleotides matching TRBD2. This CDR3 comprises 15 residues. Trimming removed 7 bases from V and 9 bases from J; junction bases left unmatched: 7. From germline, CDR1 is MDHEN and CDR2 SYDVKM. CDR3 protein: CASIQGTSGGFEQFF. The CDR3, as DNA: TGTGCCAGCATCCAGGGGACTAGCGGGGGGTTTGAGCAGTTCTTC.

In this sample, this clonotype turned up a few times. This sequence joins TRBV6-6 and TRBJ2-5; D possibly uses TRBD1 or TRBD2 (5 bases each). The V end lost 5 bases, the J end lost 5 bases, and 15 bases lay between the germline ends. The CDR3 extends over 14 amino acids. Germline CDR1 is MNHNY and CDR2 is SVGAGI (reference sequence). CDR3 residues: CASSPYGTTETQYF. The CDR3, as DNA: TGTGCCAGCAGTCCGTACGGGACCACGGAGACCCAGTACTTC.

The gene calls are TRBV12-5 and TRBJ2-1; 8 bases fit TRBD2. The CDR3 totals 17 residues. The germline gives CDR1 LGHNT, CDR2 FRNRAP. The J segment lost 9 bases and the V segment lost 0 bases, leaving 13 bases of the junction unmatched. CDR3: CASGLVGGLASTGEQFF. In DNA form, the CDR3 reads TGTGCTAGTGGTTTGGTCGGAGGACTAGCTTCCACGGGTGAGCAGTTCTTC.

This rearrangement joins TRBV11-1 to TRBJ2-7, with D uncertain. The CDR3 is made up of 12 amino acids. Germline V gene sequence: CDR1 SGHAT, CDR2 FQDESV (reference sequence). V lost 10 bases, J lost 0 bases, and 10 bases lay in between. CDR3 amino acids: CAIKKVSYEQYF. The DNA for the CDR3 is TGTGCCATAAAGAAGGTCTCCTACGAGCAGTACTTC. The complete variable domain, with remaining parts taken from reference TRBV11-1 and TRBJ2-7, reads EAEVAQSPRYKITEKSQAVAFWCDPISGHATLYWYRQILGQGPELLVQFQDESVVDDSQLPKDRFSAERLKGVDSTLKIQPAELGDSAMYLCAIKKVSYEQYFGPGTRLTVT.

The chain couples TRBV6-2 or TRBV6-3 to TRBJ2-6; the match to TRBD1 covers 9 bases. The J segment lost 2 bases and the V segment lost 6 bases, leaving 11 bases of the junction unmatched. Germline V gene sequence: CDR1 MNHEY, CDR2 SVGEGT. The CDR3 is 18 amino acids. The CDR3 bases are TGTGCCAGCAGGGAAGTGGGGACAGGGTATCCTGGGGCCAACGTCCTGACTTTC. Protein product: CASREVGTGYPGANVLTF.

A note on this clonotype: One junction end does not reproduce the germline sequence, and a read error may be involved. V gene TRBV11-1 combines with J gene TRBJ2-5, with D possibly matching TRBD1 (5 bases). The germline gives CDR1 SGHAT, CDR2 FQDESV (reference sequence). The length of the CDR3 is 12 residues. CDR3 loop: CASSSMTEIQYF. Here the CDR3 DNA reads TGTGCCAGCAGCTCGATGACAGAGATCCAGTACTTC. The variable domain in full, completed from reference TRBV11-1 and TRBJ2-5, reads EAEVAQSPRYKITEKSQAVAFWCDPISGHATLYWYRQILGQGPELLVQFQDESVVDDSQLPKDRFSAERLKGVDSTLKIQPAELGDSAMYLCASSSMTEIQYFGPGTRLLVL.

The table lists this clonotype with a few counts. The genes are TRBV20-1 and TRBJ2-3, with 8 nucleotides matching TRBD1. The CDR3 is 14 amino acids. Trimming cost V 3 bases and J 3 bases; bases outside gene matches: 5. Germline V CDR1 and CDR2: DFQATT, SNEGSKA (reference sequence). CDR3 loop: CSARLTGGTDTQYF. CDR3 in DNA: TGCAGTGCTAGGCTCACAGGGGGGACAGATACGCAGTATTTT.

This clonotype was seen a handful of times. CDR3 coding DNA: TGTGCCAGCAGCCAAGACCATTACAATGAGCAGTTCTTC. Translation: CASSQDHYNEQFF. The chain is built from TRBV3-1 and TRBJ2-1; D is undetermined. There are 13 residues in the CDR3. V lost 0 bases and J lost 4, with 4 bases in between. From germline, CDR1 is LGHDT and CDR2 YNNKEL (reference sequence).

This chain joins TRBV7-8 and TRBJ2-5; weak D call: TRBD1 (5 bases). The CDR3 is made up of 17 amino acids. Germline V CDR1 and CDR2: SGHVS, FQNEAQ. The V end lost 5 bases, the J end lost 2 bases, and 21 bases lay between the germline ends. The CDR3 sequence is CASSPLGRYRTQETQYF. CDR3 coding DNA: TGTGCCAGCAGCCCCCTCGGTCGGTACAGGACACAAGAGACCCAGTACTTC.

This clonotype occurred a few times. The chain combines TRBV6-5 with TRBJ1-2; D is possibly TRBD1 (5 bases). The CDR3 is 13 amino acids. Trimming removed 2 bases from V and 8 bases from J, with 12 bases in between. Germline lookup yields CDR1 MNHEY and CDR2 SVGAGI. The CDR3 DNA follows: TGTGCCAGCAGTTACGGGCAGGGTGGAGGCTACACCTTC. Translating gives CASSYGQGGGYTF.

V gene TRBV7-9 combines with J gene TRBJ2-3, with 10 bases lining up with TRBD2. This CDR3 comprises 15 residues. V shed 5 bases and J 5 bases; nucleotides not matched to a gene: 7. CDR1 and CDR2 (germline): SEHNR, FQNEAQ (reference sequence). The CDR3 coding sequence is TGTGCCAGCAGCGTTAGCGGGGGGACGGGAGATACGCAGTATTTT. Translation gives CASSVSGGTGDTQYF. The full variable domain, its missing parts supplied by reference TRBV7-9 and TRBJ2-3, is DTGVSQNPRHKITKRGQNVTFRCDPISEHNRLYWYRQTLGQGPEFLTYFQNEAQLEKSRLLSDRFSAERPKGSFSTLEIQRTEQGDSAMYLCASSVSGGTGDTQYFGPGTRLTVL.

This clonotype was seen a single time. This chain joins TRBV12-3 or TRBV12-4 and TRBJ2-7, with a tentative D call TRBD2 (6 bases). There are 15 residues in the CDR3. V was trimmed by 4 bases and J by 3 bases, leaving 16 bases between them. CDR3 DNA sequence: TGTGCCAGCAGTTCCACCGGGACTCCAGTCTACGAGCAGTACTTC. Its translation is CASSSTGTPVYEQYF.

V gene TRBV9 combines with J gene TRBJ2-1; 10 bases are a match to TRBD2. The J call is in doubt because the DNA end fits TRBJ2-7 better. This CDR3 comprises 16 residues. Germline V CDR1 and CDR2: SGDLS, YYNGEE. CDR3: CASSVEGTSVYNEQYF. For the CDR3, the DNA is TGTGCCAGCAGCGTAGAAGGGACTAGCGTTTACAATGAGCAGTACTTC.

The J gene is TRBJ1-1, the V gene TRBV20-1; D is uncertain. Germline V gene sequence: CDR1 DFQATT, CDR2 SNEGSKA (reference sequence). V lost 6 bases and J lost 5, with 10 bases in between. The CDR3 extends over 11 amino acids. CDR3 sequence (DNA): TGCAGTGCGATTCAGCTAACTGAAGCTTTCTTT. Its protein is CSAIQLTEAFF.